These T cell receptor beta chains were read from a single sample in a study of blood T cells in healthy people across ages. From the 5' RACE reads, TCRdb called clonotypes with MiXCR, one entry per CDR3 protein. The table lists approximately 1,000,000 distinct CDR3 sequences, roughly two fifths of them singletons. The sample taken for sequencing was blood. The receptors were sampled from a man aged 18-30 years in good health. CDR3s include the opening cysteine and the closing phenylalanine or tryptophan. Each record gives: CDR3 protein, CDR3 DNA, J gene, D gene, V gene, clone size. The D gene is left open where the match is weak. A row's size may be missing; if present it is once, few, many or a size class.

CDR3aa: CASSHGQATDTQYF
CDR3nt: TGCGCCAGCAGCCACGGACAGGCCACAGATACGCAGTATTTT
j_gene: TRBJ2-3
d_gene: TRBD1
v_gene: TRBV5-1
abundance: .

CDR3aa: CASSESGRGGTDTQYF
CDR3nt: TGTGCCAGCAGTGAATCCGGGCGGGGGGGCACAGATACGCAGTATTTT
j_gene: TRBJ2-3
d_gene: TRBD2
v_gene: TRBV25-1
abundance: .

CDR3aa: CSVVATGAFF
CDR3nt: TGCAGCGTTGTAGCGACAGGGGCTTTCTTT
j_gene: TRBJ1-1
d_gene: TRBD1
v_gene: TRBV29-1
abundance: .

CDR3aa: CASSLKYSGRVNEQFF
CDR3nt: TGTGCCAGCAGTTTAAAGTATAGCGGTCGAGTAAATGAGCAGTTCTTC
j_gene: TRBJ2-1
d_gene: .
v_gene: TRBV12-3/TRBV12-4
abundance: few

CDR3aa: CASSQDKGQGVTYEQYF
CDR3nt: TGTGCCAGCAGCCAAGATAAGGGACAGGGCGTTACCTACGAGCAGTACTTC
j_gene: TRBJ2-7
d_gene: TRBD1
v_gene: TRBV4-2
abundance: .

CDR3aa: CASSLGRTQPQHF
CDR3nt: TGTGCCAGCAGCTTGGGCAGGACCCAGCCCCAGCATTTT
j_gene: TRBJ1-5
d_gene: .
v_gene: TRBV7-2
abundance: .

CDR3aa: CASTRPGDEETQYF
CDR3nt: TGTGCCAGCACCCGTCCGGGGGACGAAGAGACCCAGTACTTC
j_gene: TRBJ2-5
d_gene: .
v_gene: TRBV28
abundance: few

CDR3aa: CASSQGFTEAFF
CDR3nt: TGTGCCAGCAGCCAAGGGTTTACTGAAGCTTTCTTT
j_gene: TRBJ1-1
d_gene: .
v_gene: TRBV3-1
abundance: .

CDR3aa: CASSQESAFYEQYF
CDR3nt: TGCGCCAGCAGCCAAGAATCCGCATTCTACGAGCAGTACTTC
j_gene: TRBJ2-7
d_gene: .
v_gene: TRBV4-1
abundance: .

CDR3aa: CASGFGGDGYTF
CDR3nt: TGTGCTAGTGGTTTTGGGGGGGACGGCTACACCTTC
j_gene: TRBJ1-2
d_gene: .
v_gene: TRBV12-5
abundance: .

CDR3aa: CASSQTAYSNQPQHF
CDR3nt: TGTGCCAGCAGCCAGACAGCATATAGCAATCAGCCCCAGCATTTT
j_gene: TRBJ1-5
d_gene: .
v_gene: TRBV3-1
abundance: .

CDR3aa: CASSQDRLAGGLSYNEQFF
CDR3nt: TGCGCCAGCAGCCAAGATCGGCTAGCGGGGGGCCTGTCCTACAATGAGCAGTTCTTC
j_gene: TRBJ2-1
d_gene: TRBD2
v_gene: TRBV4-3
abundance: few

CDR3aa: CASSQDPGTVVQETQYF
CDR3nt: TGTGCCAGCAGCCAAGATCCGGGGACAGTGGTGCAAGAGACCCAGTACTTC
j_gene: TRBJ2-5
d_gene: TRBD1
v_gene: TRBV4-2
abundance: .

CDR3aa: CSAGQDRGSNQPQHF
CDR3nt: TGCAGCGCAGGACAGGACAGGGGTAGCAATCAGCCCCAGCATTTT
j_gene: TRBJ1-5
d_gene: TRBD1
v_gene: TRBV29-1
abundance: .

CDR3aa: CASSYVNNYGYTF
CDR3nt: TGTGCCAGCAGTTACGTCAATAACTATGGCTACACCTTC
j_gene: TRBJ1-2
d_gene: .
v_gene: TRBV6-2/TRBV6-3
abundance: .

CDR3aa: CASSPPDRPHNSPPHF
CDR3nt: TGTGCCAGCTCACCACCGGACAGGCCTCATAATTCACCCCCCCACTTT
j_gene: TRBJ1-6
d_gene: TRBD1
v_gene: TRBV18
abundance: .

CDR3aa: CASSTQGASNQPQHF
CDR3nt: TGTGCCAGTAGTACCCAGGGGGCAAGCAATCAGCCCCAGCATTTT
j_gene: TRBJ1-5
d_gene: TRBD1
v_gene: TRBV19
abundance: .

CDR3aa: CASGLTHRGGSPGNTIYF
CDR3nt: TGTGCTAGTGGTTTGACCCACAGGGGTGGCTCTCCTGGAAACACCATATATTTT
j_gene: TRBJ1-3
d_gene: TRBD1
v_gene: TRBV12-5
abundance: .

CDR3aa: CASGLVYNEQFF
CDR3nt: TGTGCTAGTGGTTTGGTCTACAATGAGCAGTTCTTC
j_gene: TRBJ2-1
d_gene: .
v_gene: TRBV12-5
abundance: few

CDR3aa: CASRSGTGIHGYTF
CDR3nt: TGTGCCAGCAGATCCGGGACAGGGATACATGGCTACACCTTC
j_gene: TRBJ1-2
d_gene: TRBD1
v_gene: TRBV7-9
abundance: .

CDR3aa: CASGTDYGYTF
CDR3nt: TGTGCCAGCGGGACAGATTATGGCTACACCTTC
j_gene: TRBJ1-2
d_gene: TRBD1
v_gene: TRBV5-4
abundance: many

CDR3aa: CASSFREVFRTDTQYF
CDR3nt: TGTGCCAGCAGTTTCAGGGAGGTTTTCCGCACAGATACGCAGTATTTT
j_gene: TRBJ2-3
d_gene: .
v_gene: TRBV12-3/TRBV12-4
abundance: .

CDR3aa: CASSAGDRQPQHF
CDR3nt: TGTGCCAGCAGCGCAGGGGATCGACAGCCCCAGCATTTT
j_gene: TRBJ1-5
d_gene: .
v_gene: TRBV9
abundance: few

CDR3aa: CASSLGETSTDTQYF
CDR3nt: TGTGCCAGCAGCTTAGGGGAGACTAGCACAGATACGCAGTATTTT
j_gene: TRBJ2-3
d_gene: .
v_gene: TRBV7-3
abundance: few

CDR3aa: CSVEGQGASYEQYF
CDR3nt: TGCAGCGTTGAAGGACAGGGAGCCTCCTACGAGCAGTACTTC
j_gene: TRBJ2-7
d_gene: TRBD1
v_gene: TRBV29-1
abundance: few

CDR3aa: CAISGGPMNTEAFF
CDR3nt: TGTGCCATCAGTGGTGGCCCAATGAACACTGAAGCTTTCTTT
j_gene: TRBJ1-1
d_gene: .
v_gene: TRBV10-3
abundance: .

CDR3aa: CASSLVATEAFF
CDR3nt: TGTGCCAGCAGTTTGGTAGCGACTGAAGCTTTCTTT
j_gene: TRBJ1-1
d_gene: .
v_gene: TRBV12-3/TRBV12-4
abundance: .

CDR3aa: CASSEYKRGYEQYF
CDR3nt: TGTGCCAGCAGTGAATACAAGCGGGGGTATGAGCAGTACTTC
j_gene: TRBJ2-7
d_gene: TRBD2
v_gene: TRBV2
abundance: many

CDR3aa: CASSLWGQVYNEQFF
CDR3nt: TGTGCCAGCAGTTTATGGGGACAGGTCTACAATGAGCAGTTCTTC
j_gene: TRBJ2-1
d_gene: TRBD1
v_gene: TRBV28
abundance: .

CDR3aa: CASSLTPGLYEQYF
CDR3nt: TGTGCCAGCAGCTTAACCCCCGGACTCTATGAGCAGTACTTC
j_gene: TRBJ2-7
d_gene: .
v_gene: TRBV7-2
abundance: .

CDR3aa: CASSFRGTSVWYEQYF
CDR3nt: TGTGCCAGCAGTTTTAGGGGGACTTCAGTTTGGTACGAGCAGTACTTC
j_gene: TRBJ2-7
d_gene: .
v_gene: TRBV27
abundance: .

CDR3aa: CASSLGLGGPDTQYF
CDR3nt: TGTGCCAGTAGTCTCGGACTAGGGGGCCCAGATACGCAGTATTTT
j_gene: TRBJ2-3
d_gene: .
v_gene: TRBV19
abundance: few

CDR3aa: CASSETAVQETQYF
CDR3nt: TGTGCCAGCAGTGAAACGGCAGTCCAAGAGACCCAGTACTTC
j_gene: TRBJ2-5
d_gene: .
v_gene: TRBV2
abundance: .

CDR3aa: CASSFRVKTSKAEDTQYF
CDR3nt: TGTGCCAGCAGCTTCCGAGTCAAGACTAGCAAGGCGGAAGATACGCAGTATTTT
j_gene: TRBJ2-3
d_gene: TRBD2
v_gene: TRBV11-2
abundance: .

CDR3aa: CASSPTTGERTDTQYF
CDR3nt: TGTGCCAGCAGCCCTACAACAGGGGAACGCACAGATACGCAGTATTTT
j_gene: TRBJ2-3
d_gene: TRBD1
v_gene: TRBV9
abundance: .

CDR3aa: CASSQQAGEQFF
CDR3nt: TGTGCCAGCAGCCAACAAGCCGGAGAGCAGTTCTTC
j_gene: TRBJ2-1
d_gene: .
v_gene: TRBV3-1
abundance: .

CDR3aa: CSARDTGTSGGVEQFF
CDR3nt: TGCAGTGCTAGAGATACCGGGACTAGCGGGGGGGTCGAGCAGTTCTTC
j_gene: TRBJ2-1
d_gene: TRBD2
v_gene: TRBV20-1
abundance: many

CDR3aa: CASSLEIITNNEQFF
CDR3nt: TGCGCCAGCAGCTTAGAGATCATAACTAACAATGAGCAGTTCTTC
j_gene: TRBJ2-1
d_gene: .
v_gene: TRBV5-1
abundance: few

CDR3aa: CASELIADTQYF
CDR3nt: TGTGCCAGCGAGCTAATAGCAGATACGCAGTATTTT
j_gene: TRBJ2-3
d_gene: .
v_gene: TRBV7-9
abundance: few

CDR3aa: CAWSVSVFGYTF
CDR3nt: TGTGCCTGGAGTGTATCGGTGTTTGGCTACACCTTC
j_gene: TRBJ1-2
d_gene: .
v_gene: TRBV30
abundance: few

CDR3aa: CASSQDGGPGEQFF
CDR3nt: TGCGCCAGCAGCCAAGATGGGGGGCCCGGTGAGCAGTTCTTC
j_gene: TRBJ2-1
d_gene: .
v_gene: TRBV4-3
abundance: few

CDR3aa: CAISESTVQETQYF
CDR3nt: TGTGCCATCAGTGAGTCGACAGTCCAAGAGACCCAGTACTTC
j_gene: TRBJ2-5
d_gene: .
v_gene: TRBV10-3
abundance: few